Shown below are 5 T cell receptor beta chains from a single sample sequenced in a study of T cell repertoires in cytomegalovirus infection. These receptors have no known antigen. TCRdb reanalysed the reads using MiXCR and keeps one entry per CDR3 protein. The sample records roughly 120,000 distinct CDR3 sequences, about 31% being singletons. The sequencing used CD8+ T cells from cultured PBMCs, collected from culture after CMV antigen stimulation. These receptors were collected from a human donor in good health (CMV status not recorded). Some clones in this sample may be carry-over from other donors' samples.

This clonotype was recorded at least ten times. The gene calls are TRBV7-2 and TRBJ2-3; 9 bases are a match to TRBD2. The ends lost 1 base at V and 1 base at J; junction bases unmatched: 3. The CDR3 runs 16 residues. Germline V gene sequence: CDR1 SGHTA, CDR2 FQGNSA. The CDR3 bases are TGTGCCAGCAGCTTAGAAGGCGGGGGGGGCACAGATACGCAGTATTTT. Protein product: CASSLEGGGGTDTQYF. The full variable domain, completed using reference TRBV7-2 and TRBJ2-3, is GAGVSQSPSNKVTEKGKDVELRCDPISGHTALYWYRQSLGQGLEFLIYFQGNSAPDKSGLPSDRFSAERTGGSVSTLTIQRTQQEDSAVYLCASSLEGGGGTDTQYFGPGTRLTVL.

The genes are TRBV6-5 and TRBJ2-1, with TRBD2 matching 8 bases. The CDR3 is 14 amino acids. V lost 6 bases to trimming and J lost 8 bases; unmatched junction nucleotides: 9. From germline, CDR1 is MNHEY and CDR2 SVGAGI. CDR3 loop: CASSETSVLDEQFF. In DNA, the CDR3 is TGTGCCAGCAGCGAGACTAGCGTTTTGGATGAGCAGTTCTTC.

CDR3 sequence: CASSPLPAGYGYTF. The CDR3 bases are TGTGCCAGCAGTCCCCTGCCGGCTGGCTATGGCTACACCTTC. The rearrangement links TRBV27 to TRBJ1-2, with D hard to call. Germline V lookup: CDR1 MNHEY, CDR2 SMNVEV (reference sequence). V dropped 5 bases and J dropped 4 bases, with 14 bases sitting between them. This CDR3 region has 14 residues.

The chain combines TRBV6-2 or TRBV6-3 with TRBJ2-1, with 16 bases fitting TRBD2. Per germline, CDR1 MNHEY and CDR2 SVGEGT. J gave up 8 bases and V 0 bases, and 13 bases lay outside the gene matches. This CDR3 has 20 residues. CDR3 DNA: TGTGCCAGCAGTTACTCTCCCTTCGCGGGACTAGCGGGGGGGCCGGATGAGCAGTTCTTC. Translation: CASSYSPFAGLAGGPDEQFF.

The chain joins TRBV7-8 to TRBJ2-5, with D possibly TRBD1 on 6 matching bases. The CDR3 sequence is 15 residues long. The V gene's germline CDR1 is SGHVS and CDR2 FQNEAQ. V was cut by 5 bases and J by 1 base, with 14 bases left in between. The CDR3 sequence: CASSHGQFAQETQYF. CDR3 bases: TGTGCCAGCAGCCACGGACAGTTTGCCCAAGAGACCCAGTACTTC. Based on the CDR3 plus reference TRBV7-8 and TRBJ2-5, the full variable domain is GAGVSQSPRYKVAKRGQDVALRCDPISGHVSLFWYQQALGQGPEFLTYFQNEAQLDKSGLPSDRFFAERPEGSVSTLKIQRTQQEDSAVYLCASSHGQFAQETQYFGPGTRLLVL.